What follows describes a single TCR beta chain. Its antigen remains unidentified. The data were produced by immunoSEQ multiplex PCR, yet TCRdb's version contains in-frame clones alone and is incomplete. The sample consists of some 680,000 clones, around 78% of them appearing once. Free of recent acute infections or vaccinations, the donors were healthy HIV-negative adults. Division of CD4+ cells produced a CD45RA+ naive subset and a CD45RA-negative memory subset. The length of the CDR3 is 14 residues. Looked up from germline, CDR1 is SGHRS and CDR2 is YFSETQ. V lost 4 bases and J lost 3; bases outside the gene matches: 4. The data are from a study of shared clonotypes between healthy human individuals. Study conclusions and caveats: A generally larger estimated richness was seen in naive subsets than in memory subsets. Some clonotypes were shared by all four sorted-subset donors, while others were not shared. The non-shared ones had lower generation probabilities than the shared ones.

The sample comprised memory CD4+ T cells sorted from blood. Subset indicated: CD45RA-negative fraction. The source of this sequence is a woman younger than 45 in good health. The chain combines TRBV5-1 with TRBJ2-1; 7 bases align to TRBD2. The CDR3 sequence: CASSPGLYYNEQFF. The CDR3 nucleotides are TGCGCCAGCAGCCCGGGACTATACTACAATGAGCAGTTCTTC.